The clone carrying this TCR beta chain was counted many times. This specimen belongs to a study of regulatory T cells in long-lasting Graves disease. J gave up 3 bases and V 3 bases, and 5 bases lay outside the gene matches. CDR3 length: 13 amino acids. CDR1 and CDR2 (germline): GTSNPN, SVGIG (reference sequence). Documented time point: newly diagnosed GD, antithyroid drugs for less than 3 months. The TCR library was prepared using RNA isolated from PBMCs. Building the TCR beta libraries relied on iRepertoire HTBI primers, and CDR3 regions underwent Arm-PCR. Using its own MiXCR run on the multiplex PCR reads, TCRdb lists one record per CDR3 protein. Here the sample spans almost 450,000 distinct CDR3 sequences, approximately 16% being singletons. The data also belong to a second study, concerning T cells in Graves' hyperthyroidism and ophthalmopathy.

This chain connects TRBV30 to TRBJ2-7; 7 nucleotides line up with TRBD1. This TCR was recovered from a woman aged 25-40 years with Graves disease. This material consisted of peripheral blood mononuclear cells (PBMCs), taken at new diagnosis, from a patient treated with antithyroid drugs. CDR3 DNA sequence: TGTGCCTGGAGCCCGGGACAGAACTACGAGCAGTACTTC. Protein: CAWSPGQNYEQYF.